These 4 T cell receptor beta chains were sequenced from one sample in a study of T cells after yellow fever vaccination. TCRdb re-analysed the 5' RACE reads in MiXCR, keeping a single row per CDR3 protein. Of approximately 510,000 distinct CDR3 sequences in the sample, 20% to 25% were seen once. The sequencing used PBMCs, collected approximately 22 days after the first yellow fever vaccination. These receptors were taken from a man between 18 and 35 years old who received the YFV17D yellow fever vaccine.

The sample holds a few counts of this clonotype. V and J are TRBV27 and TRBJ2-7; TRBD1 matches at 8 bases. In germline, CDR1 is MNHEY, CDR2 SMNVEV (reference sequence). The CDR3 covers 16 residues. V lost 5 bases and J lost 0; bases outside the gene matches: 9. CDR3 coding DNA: TGTGCCAGCAGTCCAGGGACAGGCGCCAGCTCCTACGAGCAGTACGTC. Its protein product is CASSPGTGASSYEQYV.

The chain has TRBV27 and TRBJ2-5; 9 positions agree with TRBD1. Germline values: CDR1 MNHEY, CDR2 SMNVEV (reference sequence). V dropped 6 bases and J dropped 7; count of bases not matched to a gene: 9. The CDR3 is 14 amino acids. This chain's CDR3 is CASRKGTGYGTQYF. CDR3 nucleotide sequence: TGTGCCAGCAGGAAGGGGACAGGGTATGGGACCCAGTACTTC.

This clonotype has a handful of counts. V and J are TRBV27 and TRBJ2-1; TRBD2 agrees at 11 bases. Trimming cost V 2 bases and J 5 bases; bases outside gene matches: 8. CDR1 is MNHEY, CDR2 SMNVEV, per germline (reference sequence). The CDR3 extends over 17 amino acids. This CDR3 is CASSLMVAGGPNNEQFF. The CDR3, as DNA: TGTGCCAGCAGTTTAATGGTAGCGGGGGGGCCTAACAATGAGCAGTTCTTC.

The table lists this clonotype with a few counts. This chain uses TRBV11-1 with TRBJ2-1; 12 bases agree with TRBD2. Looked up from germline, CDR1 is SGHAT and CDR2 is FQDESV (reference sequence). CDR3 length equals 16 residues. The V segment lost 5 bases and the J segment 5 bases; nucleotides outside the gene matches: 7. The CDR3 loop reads CASSKTSGGPNNEQFF. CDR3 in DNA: TGTGCCAGCAGCAAGACTAGCGGGGGCCCCAACAATGAGCAGTTCTTC.